This TCR beta chain was sequenced for a study of T cell changes during pregnancy in multiple sclerosis. The table came from immunoSEQ multiplex PCR; TCRdb's copy has only in-frame clones and leaves some out. The table lists tens of thousands of clones, 93% of them singletons. The CDR3 sequence is 14 residues long. Germline V gene lookup returns CDR1 MNHEY and CDR2 SMNVEV (reference sequence). The trim removed 5 bases at V and 0 bases at J, leaving 3 bases unmatched. This clone showed up just once. The rearrangement joins TRBV27 to TRBJ1-1, with TRBD1 matching over 7 bases. Sequencing was performed on peripheral blood, taken after pregnancy. The source is a female donor with multiple sclerosis, enrolled in a pregnancy study. The CDR3 is CASSLTGLNTEAFF. The CDR3 bases are TGTGCCAGCAGTCTGACAGGGTTGAACACTGAAGCTTTCTTT.